The next 21 T cell receptor beta chains were all read from a single sample in a study of blood T cell repertoires in COVID-19 (dated by TCRdb to the early 2020s). Library creation used the immunoSEQ multiplex PCR assay. TCRdb provides this immuneACCESS table in a form limited to in-frame rearrangements. Some clones are lacking; in checked studies, under half of them reflect an unresolved V gene, and why the rest are absent is not known. In all, the sample holds about 120,000 clones, and around 90% of those were seen once. The ten largest clones take up roughly 8% of the sample. Source material: peripheral blood. The receptor source for this set is a human donor in a cohort sampled during active COVID-19.

The chain has TRBV12-3 or TRBV12-4 and TRBJ2-7, with a weak D call TRBD1 (6 bases). This CDR3 has 13 residues. V lost 5 bases and J lost 3, with 11 bases in between. The CDR3: CASSNTGSYEQYF. CDR3 nucleotides: TGTGCCAGCAGTAATACAGGGAGCTACGAGCAGTACTTC.

This chain joins TRBV3-1 (or the pseudogene TRBV3-2) and TRBJ2-1, with 13 bases lining up with TRBD2. CDR3 length equals 15 residues. V trimming: 5 bases; J trimming: 9 bases; junction bases outside the gene matches: 7. Germline CDR1 and CDR2: LGHDT and YNNKEL (reference sequence). The CDR3 DNA follows: TGTGCCAGCAGCTTTACTAGCGGGAGGGCCAGTGAGCAGTTCTTC. As protein: CASSFTSGRASEQFF.

The chain recombines TRBV11-3 with TRBJ2-5, with D tentatively TRBD2 (5 bases). The V end lost 2 bases, the J end lost 1 base, and 14 bases lay between the germline ends. The germline V gene encodes CDR1 SGHNT and CDR2 YENEEA. The CDR3 spans 16 residues. In DNA form, the CDR3 reads TGTGCCAGCAGCTTAAGGGTTGGGGAGTTCCAAGAGACCCAGTACTTC. It specifies CASSLRVGEFQETQYF.

The chain recombines TRBV12-5 with TRBJ1-1, with D unclear. The germline CDR1 and CDR2 sequences are LGHNT and FRNRAP. CDR3 length equals 13 residues. V gave up 5 bases and J gave up 6 bases, with 13 bases separating them. As DNA, the CDR3 is TGTGCTAGTGGTCCCCCCTTACTTTCTGAAGCTTTCTTT. Translated: CASGPPLLSEAFF.

The rearrangement uses TRBV7-9 and TRBJ2-7, with 10 bases lining up with TRBD2. J lost 4 bases, V lost 6 bases, and 6 bases had no gene match. The length of the CDR3 is 14 residues. Per germline, CDR1 SEHNR and CDR2 FQNEAQ (reference sequence). The CDR3 DNA is TGTGCCAGCAGAACAGCGGGAGGGCCGTACGAGCAGTACTTC. Its translation is CASRTAGGPYEQYF. The full variable domain, with the rest looked up from reference TRBV7-9 and TRBJ2-7, is DTGVSQNPRHKITKRGQNVTFRCDPISEHNRLYWYRQTLGQGPEFLTYFQNEAQLEKSRLLSDRFSAERPKGSFSTLEIQRTEQGDSAMYLCASRTAGGPYEQYFGPGTRLTVT.

This clone was seen only a few times. V and J are TRBV9 and TRBJ2-3, with TRBD2 matching over 9 bases. This CDR3 is 15 amino acids long. Per the germline V gene, CDR1 is SGDLS and CDR2 is YYNGEE. V trimming: 0 bases; J trimming: 5 bases; junction bases outside the gene matches: 4. The CDR3 reads CASSVEAGGRDTQYF. CDR3 coding DNA: TGTGCCAGCAGCGTAGAAGCGGGGGGTAGAGATACGCAGTATTTT.

The rearrangement links TRBV27 to TRBJ1-2, with 9 positions matching TRBD1. V lost 6 bases, J lost 7 bases, and 9 bases stayed unmatched. The CDR3 contains 14 residues. The V gene's germline CDR1 is MNHEY and CDR2 SMNVEV (reference sequence). The CDR3: CASSRRDRVSGYTF. In DNA form, the CDR3 reads TGTGCCAGCAGCCGCCGGGACAGGGTTTCTGGCTACACCTTC.

This chain links TRBV20-1 with TRBJ2-7, with 8 bases matching TRBD2. Per the germline V gene, CDR1 is DFQATT and CDR2 is SNEGSKA (reference sequence). CDR3 length: 14 residues. The V and J ends lost 3 bases and 2 bases, in that order; junction bases with no gene match: 6. Here the CDR3 reads CSASGRGAAYEQYF. The DNA of the CDR3 is TGCAGTGCTAGTGGGCGGGGGGCCGCCTACGAGCAGTACTTC.

V is TRBV24-1 and J is TRBJ1-5, with TRBD1 as a possible D gene (5 bases). The germline gives CDR1 KGHDR, CDR2 SFDVKD. Trimming removed 8 bases at V and 7 bases at J, with 14 bases between. The CDR3 covers 13 residues. DNA for the CDR3: TGTGCCACCAACCCAGGGTTTCTCCAGCCCCAGCATTTT. Translating gives CATNPGFLQPQHF.

The chain uses TRBV5-1 and TRBJ2-2; 12 bases align to TRBD1. The germline V gene encodes CDR1 SGHRS and CDR2 YFSETQ. CDR3 length: 18 residues. Trimming took 0 bases from V and 2 from J; bases not matched to a gene: 5. In DNA form, the CDR3 reads TGCGCCAGCAGCTTGGCCGGTGGGACAGGGGGCAACACCGGGGAGCTGTTTTTT. Its protein product is CASSLAGGTGGNTGELFF.

The chain joins TRBV11-3 to TRBJ2-6; tentatively, D is TRBD1 (5 bases). Germline values: CDR1 SGHNT, CDR2 YENEEA. The V and J ends lost 8 bases and 1 base respectively, with 15 bases between them. The CDR3 covers 16 residues. The DNA for the CDR3 is TGTGCCAGCGGGCCAGGGTTTGGTTCTGGGGCCAACGTCCTGACTTTC. This codes for CASGPGFGSGANVLTF.

The chain is built from TRBV5-1 and TRBJ2-1; 8 bases agree with TRBD2. The CDR3 is made up of 16 amino acids. With V trimmed by 0 bases and J by 8 bases, 10 bases remained unmatched. CDR1 is SGHRS and CDR2 is YFSETQ in the germline V gene. CDR3 in DNA: TGCGCCAGCAGCTTGGTCGGACTAGCCCGCGGGGATGAGCAGTTCTTC. Amino acid sequence: CASSLVGLARGDEQFF.

The DNA for the CDR3 is TGCGCCAGCAGCATCCCGGGACAGGGGGCCGCCGGGGAGCTGTTTTTT. Its translation: CASSIPGQGAAGELFF. The chain joins TRBV5-1 to TRBJ2-2; 12 nucleotides match TRBD1. The CDR3 runs to 16 residues. Per the germline V gene, CDR1 is SGHRS and CDR2 is YFSETQ. J was trimmed by 6 bases and V by 4 bases; bases with no gene match: 7. Using reference TRBV5-1 and TRBJ2-2 for the parts outside the CDR3, the full variable domain is KAGVTQTPRYLIKTRGQQVTLSCSPISGHRSVSWYQQTPGQGLQFLFEYFSETQRNKGNFPGRFSGRQFSNSRSEMNVSTLELGDSALYLCASSIPGQGAAGELFFGEGSRLTVL.

J is TRBJ1-1 and V is TRBV28; weak D call: TRBD1 (6 bases). Germline V gene data show CDR1 as MDHEN and CDR2 as SYDVKM. The CDR3 length is 15 residues. Trimming removed 3 bases from V and 7 bases from J, with 18 bases in between. The CDR3: CASSFVNTGLGEAFF. In DNA form, the CDR3 reads TGTGCCAGCAGTTTCGTGAATACAGGGTTGGGTGAAGCTTTCTTT.

This clone was seen a single time. The CDR3 DNA reads as TGTGCCAGCAGCTTGCGTTACACCGTCGGGGAGCAGTACTTC. It is translated as CASSLRYTVGEQYF. The gene calls are TRBV5-6 and TRBJ2-7, with unresolved D. The V and J ends lost 1 base and 7 bases respectively, with 15 bases between them. Germline-derived CDR1 and CDR2 are SGHDT and YYEEEE. This CDR3 contains 14 residues.

A few counts support this clone. V usage is TRBV20-1 and J usage is TRBJ1-2; TRBD1 might be the D (6 bases). Looked up from germline, CDR1 is DFQATT and CDR2 is SNEGSKA (reference sequence). V dropped 3 bases and J dropped 8 bases, with 13 bases sitting between them. The CDR3 loop spans 12 amino acids. The CDR3 reads CSASPGAGGYTF. The CDR3 DNA reads as TGCAGTGCTAGTCCAGGGGCGGGCGGCTACACCTTC.

This chain joins TRBV5-1 and TRBJ1-4, with 7 bases matching TRBD1. Trimming took 4 bases from V and 6 from J; bases not matched to a gene: 12. Looked up from germline, CDR1 is SGHRS and CDR2 is YFSETQ. CDR3 length: 16 residues. The CDR3: CASSLGTASPYEKLFF. CDR3 coding DNA: TGCGCCAGCAGCCTCGGGACAGCCTCTCCCTATGAAAAACTGTTTTTT.

The chain uses TRBV7-3 and TRBJ2-1, with D possibly being TRBD1 (6 bases). V was clipped by 7 bases and J by 9 bases, with 16 bases between them. The CDR3 is 13 residues long. Germline values: CDR1 SGHTA, CDR2 FQGTGA. DNA of the CDR3: TGTGCCAGCAATGCCCCAGGGGAATCTGAGCAGTTCTTC. Translated, it gives CASNAPGESEQFF.

The chain couples TRBV12-3 or TRBV12-4 to TRBJ1-1; maybe TRBD1 (6 bases). V gave up 6 bases and J gave up 5 bases, with 13 bases separating them. The CDR3 loop spans 13 amino acids. CDR3 bases: TGTGCCAGCAGAACAGGGCCGGGGACTGAAGCTTTCTTT. It is translated as CASRTGPGTEAFF.

This chain links TRBV18 with TRBJ2-1, with 7 bases fitting TRBD1. Germline lookup yields CDR1 KGHSH and CDR2 LQKENI. Losses at the gene ends were 4 bases for V and 2 bases for J; bases not matched to a gene: 2. This CDR3 is built from 14 residues. Here the CDR3 DNA reads TGTGCCAGCTCACACAGGGGTACCTACAATGAGCAGTTCTTC. The encoded protein is CASSHRGTYNEQFF.

The CDR3 sequence is CASSSTLSSGNTIYF. DNA of the CDR3: TGTGCCAGCAGCTCGACACTGAGCTCTGGAAACACCATATATTTT. The chain combines TRBV11-2 with TRBJ1-3; D remains unclear. The CDR3 has 15 amino acids. Germline V gives CDR1 SGHAT, CDR2 FQNNGV. With 4 bases removed from V and 0 bases from J, the gap between germline ends came to 10 bases.